The rows below give T cell receptor beta chains drawn from one sample of a study of response to subunit inactivated influenza vaccine. TCRdb independently ran MiXCR on the RT-PCR reads; one entry per CDR3 protein. The top ten clones hold over 8.5% of a sample with 610,000 or so distinct CDR3 sequences, approximately 14% of them seen once. The specimen was PBMCs from blood, collected roughly 12 days after vaccination. Source of these receptors: a man in his forties or fifties who received an inactivated influenza vaccine. The CDR3 runs from the conserved cysteine through the conserved F or W. D genes are given only for firm matches. Expanded clones are given a class, and other clones once, few, many or no size at all.

clone size: NA; D gene: NA; V gene: TRBV18; J gene: TRBJ2-1; CDR3 protein: CASSPSGTTEQFF; CDR3 DNA: TGTGCCAGCTCACCATCCGGGACAACTGAGCAGTTCTTC
clone size: few; D gene: NA; V gene: TRBV12-3/TRBV12-4; J gene: TRBJ1-6; CDR3 protein: CASSLTTGNNSPLHF; CDR3 DNA: TGTGCCAGCAGTTTAACCACAGGGAATAATTCACCCCTCCACTTT
clone size: few; D gene: NA; V gene: TRBV14; J gene: TRBJ2-3; CDR3 protein: CASSQGSTAPTSYTDTQYF; CDR3 DNA: TGTGCCAGCAGCCAAGGATCTACAGCCCCTACCTCTTACACAGATACGCAGTATTTT
clone size: NA; D gene: NA; V gene: TRBV19; J gene: TRBJ2-2; CDR3 protein: CATPASGNTGELFF; CDR3 DNA: TGTGCCACCCCAGCCTCAGGGAACACCGGGGAGCTGTTTTTT
clone size: few; D gene: NA; V gene: TRBV20-1; J gene: TRBJ1-1; CDR3 protein: CSARDRQAGRTEAFF; CDR3 DNA: TGCAGTGCTAGAGATCGGCAGGCTGGGAGAACTGAAGCTTTCTTT
clone size: few; D gene: NA; V gene: TRBV7-2; J gene: TRBJ2-7; CDR3 protein: CASSSWTDSYEQYF; CDR3 DNA: TGTGCCAGCAGCTCTTGGACAGACTCCTACGAGCAGTACTTC
clone size: few; D gene: NA; V gene: TRBV4-1; J gene: TRBJ1-1; CDR3 protein: CASSPHDGEAFF; CDR3 DNA: TGCGCCAGCAGCCCCCACGACGGTGAAGCTTTCTTT
clone size: NA; D gene: NA; V gene: TRBV5-1; J gene: TRBJ1-6; CDR3 protein: CASSLDLRGDSPLHF; CDR3 DNA: TGCGCCAGCAGCTTGGATTTACGAGGAGATTCACCCCTCCACTTT
clone size: few; D gene: TRBD1; V gene: TRBV5-1; J gene: TRBJ2-1; CDR3 protein: CASSDGQGFLDEQFF; CDR3 DNA: TGCGCCAGCAGCGATGGACAGGGGTTTTTGGATGAGCAGTTCTTC
clone size: few; D gene: NA; V gene: TRBV5-5; J gene: TRBJ2-1; CDR3 protein: CASSFYNRTWGNEQFF; CDR3 DNA: TGTGCCAGCAGCTTTTATAACAGGACGTGGGGCAATGAGCAGTTCTTC
clone size: few; D gene: TRBD2; V gene: TRBV7-9; J gene: TRBJ2-3; CDR3 protein: CASRRLGLAGKDTQYF; CDR3 DNA: TGTGCCAGCAGACGACTTGGACTAGCGGGAAAAGATACGCAGTATTTT
clone size: few; D gene: NA; V gene: TRBV6-2/TRBV6-3; J gene: TRBJ2-7; CDR3 protein: CATIKTGGYEQYF; CDR3 DNA: TGTGCCACCATCAAGACAGGAGGCTACGAGCAGTACTTC